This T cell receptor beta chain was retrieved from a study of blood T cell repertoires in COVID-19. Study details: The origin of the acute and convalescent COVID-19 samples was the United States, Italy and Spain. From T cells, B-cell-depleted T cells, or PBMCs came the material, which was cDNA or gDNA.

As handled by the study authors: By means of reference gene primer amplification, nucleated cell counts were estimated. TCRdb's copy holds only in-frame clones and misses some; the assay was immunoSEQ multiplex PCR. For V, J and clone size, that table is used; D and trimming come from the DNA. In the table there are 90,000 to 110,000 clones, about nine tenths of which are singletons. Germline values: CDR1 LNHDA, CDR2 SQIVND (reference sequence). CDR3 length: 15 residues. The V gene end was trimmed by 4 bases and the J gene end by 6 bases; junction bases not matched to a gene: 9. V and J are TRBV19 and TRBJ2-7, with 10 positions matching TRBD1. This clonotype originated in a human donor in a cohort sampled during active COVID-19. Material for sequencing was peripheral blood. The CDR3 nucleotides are TGTGCCAGTAGTACCTCCGACAGGGGGCCTAGCGAGCAGTACTTC. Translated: CASSTSDRGPSEQYF.